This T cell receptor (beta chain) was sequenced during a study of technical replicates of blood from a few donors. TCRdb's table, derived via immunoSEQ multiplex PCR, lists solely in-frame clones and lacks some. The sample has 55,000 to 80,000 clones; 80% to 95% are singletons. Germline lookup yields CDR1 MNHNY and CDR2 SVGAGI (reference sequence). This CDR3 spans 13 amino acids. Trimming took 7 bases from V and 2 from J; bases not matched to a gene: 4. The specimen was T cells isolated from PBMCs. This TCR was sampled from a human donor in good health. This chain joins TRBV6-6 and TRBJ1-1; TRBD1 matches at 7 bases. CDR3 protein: CASTDRENTEAFF. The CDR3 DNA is TGTGCCAGCACCGACAGGGAAAACACTGAAGCTTTCTTT.